The entry below describes one TCR beta chain. Profiling relied on immunoSEQ multiplex PCR, and the TCRdb table lists in-frame clones only, not all of them. The sample has 30,000 to 35,000 clones, roughly four fifths seen once. These data originate in a study of T cells in narcolepsy. The CDR3 loop spans 17 amino acids. From germline, CDR1 is SGHVS and CDR2 FQNEAQ. V and J are TRBV7-8 and TRBJ2-5, with 13 bases aligning to TRBD2. The DNA end lines up better with TRBJ2-7; the J call may be wrong. The origin of this receptor is a human donor with narcolepsy. The sample taken for sequencing was CD45RA- memory CD4+ T cells from PBMCs. CDR3: CASSERTSGGPTYEQYF. CDR3 DNA: TGTGCCAGCAGCGAACGGACTAGCGGGGGTCCCACCTACGAGCAGTACTTC.